A selection of T cell receptor beta chains follows, all from one sample in a study of human T cells and chemical hapten exposure. TCRdb ran MiXCR on the RACE reads and lists one entry per CDR3 protein. Counted here are about 380,000 distinct CDR3 sequences, 4% to 5.5% occurring once; the ten biggest clones make up around 2.3%. The sequences come from whole blood, collected in connection with sensitization to the hapten diphenylcyclopropenone (DPC). These TCRs come from a woman aged 45-59 years with alopecia areata. Some clones in this sample may be carry-over from other donors' samples. The CDR3 runs from the conserved cysteine through the conserved F or W. The D gene is left open where the match is weak. Clone size appears in some rows only: once, few, many, or a class for an expanded clone.

D: TRBD1; size: .; J: TRBJ2-7; V: TRBV28; DNA: TGTGCCAGCAGTTCGGGGACAGTGGATTACGAGCAGTACTTC; CDR3: CASSSGTVDYEQYF
D: .; size: many; J: TRBJ1-1; V: TRBV2; DNA: TGTGCCAGCAAAAGAGAACAGGGGAACACTGAAGCTTTCTTT; CDR3: CASKREQGNTEAFF
D: TRBD2; size: .; J: TRBJ2-1; V: TRBV7-8; DNA: TGTGCCAGCAGCTTCCCACTAGCGGTAGGAGATCATTCGAATGAGCAGTTCTTC; CDR3: CASSFPLAVGDHSNEQFF
D: TRBD1; size: many; J: TRBJ1-1; V: TRBV12-3/TRBV12-4; DNA: TGTGCCAGCAGTCCAGGGGGCTCCAGGAACACTGAAGCTTTCTTT; CDR3: CASSPGGSRNTEAFF
D: .; size: many; J: TRBJ2-4; V: TRBV27; DNA: TGTGCCAGCTCCCTGGCAGCCAAAAACATTCAGTACTTC; CDR3: CASSLAAKNIQYF
D: .; size: many; J: TRBJ2-4; V: TRBV28; DNA: TGTGCCAGCAGTTACAGAGGGGCCAAAAACATTCAGTACTTC; CDR3: CASSYRGAKNIQYF
D: TRBD1; size: many; J: TRBJ1-5; V: TRBV7-2; DNA: TGTGCCAGCAGCTTGAACAGGGGTATCAATCAGCCCCAGCATTTT; CDR3: CASSLNRGINQPQHF
D: .; size: few; J: TRBJ2-3; V: TRBV7-9; DNA: TGTGCCAGCAGCAAAACTGACGGAGATACGCAGTATTTT; CDR3: CASSKTDGDTQYF
D: .; size: .; J: TRBJ2-6; V: TRBV25-1; DNA: TGTGCCAGCAGTGAATCCAGGTCCGGGGCCAACGTCCTGACTTTC; CDR3: CASSESRSGANVLTF
D: TRBD1; size: many; J: TRBJ1-6; V: TRBV10-3; DNA: TGTGCCATCAGTCGGGACAGGGGGAGTTCACCCCTCCACTTT; CDR3: CAISRDRGSSPLHF
D: TRBD2; size: .; J: TRBJ2-7; V: TRBV4-2; DNA: TGTGCCAGCAGCCCATTCCCGGGACTAGCGTACGAGCAGTACTTC; CDR3: CASSPFPGLAYEQYF
D: .; size: few; J: TRBJ2-3; V: TRBV6-2/TRBV6-3; DNA: TGTGCCAGCGGATCTCCAAGACGGTTATCAGATACGCAGTATTTT; CDR3: CASGSPRRLSDTQYF
D: .; size: many; J: TRBJ1-1; V: TRBV28; DNA: TGTGCCAGCAGTGTAAAGAACACTGAAGCTTTCTTT; CDR3: CASSVKNTEAFF
D: .; size: many; J: TRBJ1-4; V: TRBV14; DNA: TGTGCCAGCAGCCAAGATTTCGTAGGGGGGAGTGAAAAACTGTTTTTT; CDR3: CASSQDFVGGSEKLFF
D: .; size: many; J: TRBJ1-1; V: TRBV11-3; DNA: TGTGCCAGCAGCTTAGAGAGGAACACTGAAGCTTTCTTT; CDR3: CASSLERNTEAFF
D: .; size: many; J: TRBJ2-7; V: TRBV7-6; DNA: TGTGCCAGCAGCTTAGTGGTCGAGTCTACGTCCGAGCAGTACTTC; CDR3: CASSLVVESTSEQYF
D: .; size: .; J: TRBJ1-5; V: TRBV6-1; DNA: TGTGCCAGCAGTGAGCTGTTCAGGCTCTCCAATCAGCCCCAGCATTTT; CDR3: CASSELFRLSNQPQHF
D: .; size: many; J: TRBJ2-1; V: TRBV30; DNA: TGTGCCTGGAGCGTGGGACTGGGGTACAATGAGCAGTTCTTC; CDR3: CAWSVGLGYNEQFF
D: .; size: many; J: TRBJ2-1; V: TRBV12-3/TRBV12-4; DNA: TGTGCCAGCAGTCACGGGCACTTCTACAATGAGCAGTTCTTC; CDR3: CASSHGHFYNEQFF
D: TRBD1; size: many; J: TRBJ1-1; V: TRBV28; DNA: TGTGCCAGCACCCCGGGACAGCCGAACACTGAAGCTTTCTTT; CDR3: CASTPGQPNTEAFF
D: .; size: many; J: TRBJ1-5; V: TRBV5-5; DNA: TGTGCCAGCAGCTTGGGGACAGCCAATCAGCCCCAGCATTTT; CDR3: CASSLGTANQPQHF
D: TRBD1; size: .; J: TRBJ1-4; V: TRBV4-1; DNA: TGCGCCAGCAACTTAGACGGGACAGGGAATGAAAAACTGTTTTTT; CDR3: CASNLDGTGNEKLFF
D: .; size: many; J: TRBJ2-5; V: TRBV28; DNA: TGTGCCAGCAGGCCAGTAGAGACCCAGTACTTC; CDR3: CASRPVETQYF
D: .; size: .; J: TRBJ2-3; V: TRBV5-5; DNA: TGTGCCAGCAGCTTGGACCCAACAGGGGATACGCAGTATTTT; CDR3: CASSLDPTGDTQYF
D: .; size: .; J: TRBJ1-5; V: TRBV15; DNA: TGTGCCACCAGCAGGAGGGGTAGCAATCAGCCCCAGCATTTT; CDR3: CATSRRGSNQPQHF
D: .; size: .; J: TRBJ1-2; V: TRBV3-1; DNA: TGTGCCAGCAGCCATGACAGGCTTAACTATGGCTACACCTTC; CDR3: CASSHDRLNYGYTF
D: TRBD2; size: few; J: TRBJ2-4; V: TRBV7-9; DNA: TGTGCCAGCAGCCAAAGCGGGGTAGCCAAAAACATTCAGTACTTC; CDR3: CASSQSGVAKNIQYF
D: .; size: many; J: TRBJ1-4; V: TRBV29-1; DNA: TGCAGCGTGGGGGGGGAAAGTGAAAAACTGTTTTTT; CDR3: CSVGGESEKLFF